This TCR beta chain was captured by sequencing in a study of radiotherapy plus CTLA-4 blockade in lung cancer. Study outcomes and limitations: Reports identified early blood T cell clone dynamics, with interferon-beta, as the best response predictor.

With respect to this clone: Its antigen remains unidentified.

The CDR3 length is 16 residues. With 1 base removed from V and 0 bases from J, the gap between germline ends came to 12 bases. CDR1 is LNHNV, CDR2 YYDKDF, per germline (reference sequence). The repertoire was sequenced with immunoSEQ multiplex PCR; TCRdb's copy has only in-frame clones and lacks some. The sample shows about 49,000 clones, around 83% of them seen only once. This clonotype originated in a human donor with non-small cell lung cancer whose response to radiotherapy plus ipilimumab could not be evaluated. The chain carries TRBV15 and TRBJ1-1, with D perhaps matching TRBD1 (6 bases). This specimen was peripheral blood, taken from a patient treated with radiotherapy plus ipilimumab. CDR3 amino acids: CATSRVRGPMNTEAFF. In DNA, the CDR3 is TGTGCCACCAGCAGAGTCAGGGGCCCCATGAACACTGAAGCTTTCTTT.